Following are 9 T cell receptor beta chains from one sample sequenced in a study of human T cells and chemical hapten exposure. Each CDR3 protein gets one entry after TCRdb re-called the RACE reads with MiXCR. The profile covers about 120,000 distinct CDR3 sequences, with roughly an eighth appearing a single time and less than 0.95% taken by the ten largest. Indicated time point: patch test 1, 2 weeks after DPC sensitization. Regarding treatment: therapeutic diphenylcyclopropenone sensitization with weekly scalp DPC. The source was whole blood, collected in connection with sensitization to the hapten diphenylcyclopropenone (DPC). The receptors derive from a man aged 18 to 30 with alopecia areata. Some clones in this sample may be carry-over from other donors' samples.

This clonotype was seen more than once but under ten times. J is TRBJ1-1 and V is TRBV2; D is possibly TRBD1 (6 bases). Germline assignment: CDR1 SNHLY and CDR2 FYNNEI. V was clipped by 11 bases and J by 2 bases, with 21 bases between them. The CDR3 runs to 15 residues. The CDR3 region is CASLGEDSGNTEAFF. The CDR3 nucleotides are TGTGCCTCTCTTGGTGAGGACAGCGGAAACACTGAAGCTTTCTTT.

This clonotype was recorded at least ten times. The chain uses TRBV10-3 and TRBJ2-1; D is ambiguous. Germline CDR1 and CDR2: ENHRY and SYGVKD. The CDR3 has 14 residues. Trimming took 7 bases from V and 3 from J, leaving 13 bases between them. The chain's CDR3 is CAITPDRFYNEQFF. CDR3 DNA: TGTGCCATCACGCCGGACCGTTTCTACAATGAGCAGTTCTTC.

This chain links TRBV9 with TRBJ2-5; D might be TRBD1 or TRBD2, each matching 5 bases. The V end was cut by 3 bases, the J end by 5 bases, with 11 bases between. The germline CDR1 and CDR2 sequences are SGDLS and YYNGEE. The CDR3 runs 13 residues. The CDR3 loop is CASSALGGETQYF. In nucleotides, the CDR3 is TGTGCCAGCAGCGCACTTGGGGGTGAGACCCAGTACTTC.

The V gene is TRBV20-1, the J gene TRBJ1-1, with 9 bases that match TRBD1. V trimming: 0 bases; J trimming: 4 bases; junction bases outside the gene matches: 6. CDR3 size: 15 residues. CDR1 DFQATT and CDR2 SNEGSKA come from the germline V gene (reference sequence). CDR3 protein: CSAREDRGFATEAFF. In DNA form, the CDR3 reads TGCAGTGCTAGAGAAGACAGGGGGTTCGCCACTGAAGCTTTCTTT.

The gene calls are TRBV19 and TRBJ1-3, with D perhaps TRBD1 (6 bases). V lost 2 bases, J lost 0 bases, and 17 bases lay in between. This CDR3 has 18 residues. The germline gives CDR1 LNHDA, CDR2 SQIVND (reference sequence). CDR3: CASSIIAPDSTSGNTIYF. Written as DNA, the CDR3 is TGTGCCAGTAGTATAATCGCCCCGGACAGCACCTCTGGAAACACCATATATTTT.

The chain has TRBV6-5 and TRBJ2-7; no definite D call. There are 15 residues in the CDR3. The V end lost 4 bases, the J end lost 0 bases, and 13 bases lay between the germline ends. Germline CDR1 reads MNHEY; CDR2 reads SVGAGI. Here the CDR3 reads CASSSQADRSYEQYV. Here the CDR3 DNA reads TGTGCCAGCAGTTCCCAGGCAGATCGCTCCTACGAGCAGTACGTC.

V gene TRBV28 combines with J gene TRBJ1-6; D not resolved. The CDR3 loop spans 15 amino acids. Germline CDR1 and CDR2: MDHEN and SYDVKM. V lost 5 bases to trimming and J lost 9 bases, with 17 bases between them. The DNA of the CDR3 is TGTGCCAGCAGTCCCCCCGACAAGGCGGGTTCACCCCTCCACTTT. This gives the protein CASSPPDKAGSPLHF.

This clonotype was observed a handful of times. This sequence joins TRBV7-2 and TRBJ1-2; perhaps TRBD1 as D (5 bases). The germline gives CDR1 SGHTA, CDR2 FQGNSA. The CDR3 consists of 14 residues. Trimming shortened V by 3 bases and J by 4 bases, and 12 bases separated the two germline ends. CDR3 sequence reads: CASSFPGSSYGYTF. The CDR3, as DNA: TGTGCCAGCAGCTTCCCAGGGAGTTCCTATGGCTACACCTTC. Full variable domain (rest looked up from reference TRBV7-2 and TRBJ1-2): GAGVSQSPSNKVTEKGKDVELRCDPISGHTALYWYRQSLGQGLEFLIYFQGNSAPDKSGLPSDRFSAERTGGSVSTLTIQRTQQEDSAVYLCASSFPGSSYGYTFGSGTRLTVV.

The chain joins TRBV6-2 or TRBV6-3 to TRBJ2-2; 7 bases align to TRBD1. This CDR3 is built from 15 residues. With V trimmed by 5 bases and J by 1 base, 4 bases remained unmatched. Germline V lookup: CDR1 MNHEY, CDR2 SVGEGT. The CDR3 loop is CASSTGALNTGELFF. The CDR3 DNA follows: TGTGCCAGCAGTACAGGGGCCCTGAACACCGGGGAGCTGTTTTTT.